Listed below are T cell receptor beta chains from one sample, sequenced in a study of graft-versus-host responses after intestinal transplantation. Sequencing used immunoSEQ multiplex PCR; TCRdb keeps in-frame clones, though not all of them. The sample carries almost 5,500 clones, approximately 28% recorded once. Material: alloreactive CD4+ T cells from a mixed lymphocyte reaction culture, obtained before transplantation. All receptors come from a human patient who was an organ donor for intestinal transplantation. Both conserved end residues are part of each CDR3. The D gene is left open where the match is weak. Part of the rows lack a size; the others show once, few, many or a class for expanded clones.

D gene | J gene | clone size | V gene | CDR3 protein | CDR3 DNA
- | TRBJ1-2 | - | TRBV14 | CASSQDPSDYGYTF | TGTGCCAGCAGCCAAGATCCCTCGGACTATGGCTACACCTTC
- | TRBJ1-2 | few | TRBV7-9 | CASSRIQLQANYGYTF | TGTGCCAGCAGCCGTATTCAACTCCAAGCTAACTATGGCTACACCTTC
- | TRBJ2-5 | few | TRBV5-1 | CASSLAKYQETQYF | TGCGCCAGCAGCTTGGCCAAGTACCAAGAGACCCAGTACTTC
- | TRBJ2-1 | - | TRBV10-2 | CASSGSLFLSTYNEQFF | TGCGCCAGCAGCGGTTCCCTTTTCCTCTCAACCTACAATGAGCAGTTCTTC
- | TRBJ2-1 | - | TRBV6-5 | CASGPSSYNEQFF | TGTGCCAGCGGGCCTAGCTCCTACAATGAGCAGTTCTTC
- | TRBJ1-6 | - | TRBV13 | CASSLGHSVSLHSPLLF | TGTGCCAGCAGCTTAGGCCATTCCGTGAGCCTTCATTCTCCCCTCCTCTTT
- | TRBJ2-3 | few | TRBV7-8 | CASSLGGTDTQYF | TGTGCCAGCAGCTTAGGCGGGACAGATACGCAGTATTTT
TRBD2 | TRBJ2-3 | - | TRBV10-2 | CASRLTSGGGRTDTQYF | TGCGCCAGCAGACTGACTAGCGGGGGGGGGCGCACAGATACGCAGTATTTT
TRBD2 | TRBJ2-5 | - | TRBV19 | CASSRLAGGPETQYF | TGTGCCAGTAGTAGACTAGCGGGAGGGCCAGAGACCCAGTACTTC
TRBD1 | TRBJ2-6 | - | TRBV6-5 | CASGTGGAGANVLTF | TGTGCCAGCGGGACAGGGGGCGCTGGGGCCAACGTCCTGACTTTC
- | TRBJ2-7 | few | TRBV7-2 | CASSGRYEQYF | TGTGCCAGCAGCGGCCGCTACGAGCAGTACTTC
- | TRBJ2-7 | once | TRBV18 | CASSTGSSYEQYF | TGTGCCAGCTCAACCGGGAGCTCCTACGAGCAGTACTTC
- | TRBJ1-2 | few | TRBV18 | CASSPGGGYTF | TGTGCCAGCTCACCAGGGGGCGGCTACACCTTC
- | TRBJ2-3 | - | TRBV10-2 | CASSESGGLSTDTQYF | TGCGCCAGCAGTGAGTCCGGGGGACTTAGCACAGATACGCAGTATTTT
- | TRBJ2-1 | large | TRBV4-1 | CASSQLRSYNEQFF | TGCGCCAGCAGCCAACTACGCTCCTACAATGAGCAGTTCTTC
TRBD1 | TRBJ1-5 | - | TRBV6-1 | CASSPGTVTYQPQHF | TGTGCCAGCAGTCCCGGGACAGTAACTTATCAGCCCCAGCATTTT
- | TRBJ2-7 | - | TRBV5-4 | CASSRQLIIPEQYF | TGTGCCAGCAGCCGACAGCTTATTATACCTGAGCAGTACTTC
- | TRBJ2-2 | - | TRBV4-3 | CASSQGLNTGELFF | TGCGCCAGCAGCCAAGGGCTCAACACCGGGGAGCTGTTTTTT
- | TRBJ1-5 | few | TRBV21-1 | CASMNQPQHF | TGTGCCAGCATGAATCAGCCCCAGCATTTT
- | TRBJ2-5 | few | TRBV10-1 | CASSESRTTSRETQYF | TGCGCCAGCAGTGAGTCAAGGACTACGAGCCGAGAGACCCAGTACTTC
- | TRBJ2-5 | few | TRBV5-4 | CASSLGGQETQYF | TGTGCCAGCAGCTTAGGGGGGCAAGAGACCCAGTACTTC
TRBD2 | TRBJ2-7 | - | TRBV14 | CASSRRGRTSGIPVSYEQYF | TGTGCCAGCAGCCGGAGGGGGCGGACTAGCGGGATCCCCGTCTCCTACGAGCAGTACTTC
TRBD1 | TRBJ2-7 | - | TRBV6-1 | CASRQTGGYEQYF | TGTGCCAGCAGACAGACAGGGGGCTACGAGCAGTACTTC
- | TRBJ2-1 | medium-sized | TRBV7-9 | CASSFQLGFLGNEQFF | TGTGCCAGCAGCTTTCAGTTAGGGTTCTTGGGGAATGAGCAGTTCTTC
- | TRBJ1-3 | large | TRBV5-6 | CASTPGFLSGNTIYF | TGTGCCAGCACCCCAGGATTCCTCTCTGGAAACACCATATATTTT
- | TRBJ1-6 | - | TRBV7-2 | CASSLEGDNSPLHF | TGTGCCAGCAGCTTAGAAGGCGATAATTCACCCCTCCACTTT
- | TRBJ1-1 | - | TRBV5-1 | CASRMWLGQKNTEAFF | TGCGCCAGCAGAATGTGGCTAGGACAGAAGAACACTGAAGCTTTCTTT
- | TRBJ1-1 | medium-sized | TRBV10-3 | CAISDTPETFMNTEAFF | TGTGCCATCAGTGATACCCCCGAAACATTCATGAACACTGAAGCTTTCTTT
TRBD1 | TRBJ1-2 | - | TRBV28 | CASSFRGLGGYGYTF | TGTGCCAGCAGTTTCAGGGGGCTAGGTGGCTATGGCTACACCTTC
TRBD1 | TRBJ1-1 | medium-sized | TRBV11-3 | CASSKRTGALNTEAFF | TGTGCCAGCAGCAAACGGACAGGGGCCTTGAACACTGAAGCTTTCTTT
- | TRBJ2-1 | - | TRBV6-5 | CASSDPRYSEQFF | TGTGCCAGCAGTGACCCTCGGTACAGTGAGCAGTTCTTC
- | TRBJ2-5 | - | TRBV6-5 | CASSVTETQYF | TGTGCCAGCAGTGTTACGGAGACCCAGTACTTC
- | TRBJ2-1 | few | TRBV6-9 | CASKEFLSYNEQFF | TGTGCCAGCAAAGAGTTTCTCTCCTACAATGAGCAGTTCTTC
- | TRBJ1-2 | few | TRBV19 | CASSIQGRGYGYTF | TGTGCCAGTAGTATCCAAGGGCGGGGCTATGGCTACACCTTC
- | TRBJ2-5 | - | TRBV7-9 | CASSPRVILQETQYF | TGTGCCAGCAGCCCCCGGGTTATACTCCAAGAGACCCAGTACTTC
TRBD1 | TRBJ1-1 | medium-sized | TRBV10-3 | CAISENRGNTEAFF | TGTGCCATCAGTGAAAACAGGGGGAACACTGAAGCTTTCTTT
- | TRBJ1-1 | - | TRBV30 | CAWESPRGTEAFF | TGTGCCTGGGAATCTCCTAGAGGGACTGAAGCTTTCTTT
- | TRBJ2-3 | few | TRBV5-1 | CASSWQGASTDTQYF | TGCGCCAGCAGCTGGCAGGGAGCTAGCACAGATACGCAGTATTTT
- | TRBJ1-3 | - | TRBV6-6 | CASSSTGNTIYF | TGTGCCAGCAGCTCAACTGGAAACACCATATATTTT
TRBD1 | TRBJ1-5 | - | TRBV12-5 | CASGLVPGTGGNQPQHF | TGTGCTAGTGGTTTGGTCCCCGGGACAGGGGGCAATCAGCCCCAGCATTTT
- | TRBJ2-6 | - | TRBV30 | CAWTNSGANVLTF | TGTGCCTGGACAAACTCTGGGGCCAACGTCCTGACTTTC
TRBD1 | TRBJ1-2 | - | TRBV28 | CASSSPGQGHGYTF | TGTGCCAGCAGCTCCCCGGGACAGGGTCATGGCTACACCTTC
- | TRBJ1-2 | - | TRBV5-4 | CASSPGYFNYGYTF | TGTGCCAGCAGCCCAGGGTATTTTAACTATGGCTACACCTTC
- | TRBJ2-7 | - | TRBV6-9 | CASTVRVAYEQYF | TGTGCCAGCACCGTCCGGGTCGCCTACGAGCAGTACTTC
- | TRBJ1-6 | - | TRBV5-1 | CASSESRGSYNSPLHF | TGCGCCAGCAGCGAGTCAAGGGGCTCCTATAATTCACCCCTCCACTTT
- | TRBJ1-1 | - | TRBV6-5 | CASSYVGQGKNTEAFF | TGTGCCAGCAGTTATGTGGGCCAGGGGAAAAACACTGAAGCTTTCTTT